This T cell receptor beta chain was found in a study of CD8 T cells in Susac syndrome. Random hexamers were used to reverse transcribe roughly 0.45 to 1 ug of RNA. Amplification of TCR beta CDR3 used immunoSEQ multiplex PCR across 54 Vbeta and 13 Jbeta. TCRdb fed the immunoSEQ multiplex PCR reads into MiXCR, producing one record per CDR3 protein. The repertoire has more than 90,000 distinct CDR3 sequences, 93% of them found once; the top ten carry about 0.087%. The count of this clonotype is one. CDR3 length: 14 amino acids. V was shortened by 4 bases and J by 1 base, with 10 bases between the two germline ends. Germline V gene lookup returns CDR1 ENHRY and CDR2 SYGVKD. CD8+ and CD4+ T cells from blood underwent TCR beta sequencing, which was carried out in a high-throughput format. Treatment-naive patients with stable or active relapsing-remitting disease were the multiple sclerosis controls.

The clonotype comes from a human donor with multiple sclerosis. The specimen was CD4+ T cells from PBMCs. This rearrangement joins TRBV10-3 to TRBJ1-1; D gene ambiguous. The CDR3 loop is CAISVSGENTEAFF. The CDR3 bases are TGTGCCATCAGTGTGTCAGGCGAGAACACTGAAGCTTTCTTT.